This T cell receptor (beta chain) came from a study of blood T cell repertoires in COVID-19 (dated by TCRdb to between 2020 and 2021). About the study as a whole: The collaborator samples originated in the United States, Italy and Spain and spanned the acute and convalescent phases of COVID-19. The material from the prospective study consisted of cDNA or gDNA derived from T cells, B-cell-depleted T cells, or PBMCs. The dataset comprised deeply sampled blood TCRbeta repertoires from subjects exposed to, actively infected with, or recovered from COVID-19. The repertoires were made available in a free public database intended to serve as a resource for research on the immune response to SARS-CoV-2. Samples came from the ongoing ImmuneRACE study (first 160 participants) plus 1,254 subjects from 6 global collaborators. Sample metadata almost always included a de-identified subject ID, COVID-19 status, age in years and sex. Where available, HLA class I and class II types were obtained from metadata supplied by the sample provider rather than from assay-based typing.

Collaborating institutions collected whole blood in K2EDTA tubes following their own protocols. Collaborator samples were shipped for TCRbeta analysis as frozen whole blood, isolated PBMCs, or DNA extracted from either sample type. The immunoSEQ Assay, a bias-controlled multiplex PCR, was used to amplify TCRbeta CDR3 regions from genomic DNA. The paper's data handling went like this. Within the assay, amplification of reference gene primers was used to estimate how many nucleated cells each sample contained. To quantify the absolute abundance of each unique TCRbeta CDR3 rearrangement, sequence reads were collapsed and filtered. For each sample, productive Simpson clonality was calculated by taking the square root of Simpson's diversity index across productive rearrangements. This is the immuneACCESS table as TCRdb keeps it, with only in-frame sequences that have V and J called. A part of the clones is gone; compared with another copy, unresolved V genes explain less than half, and the rest is unexplained. The DNA gave D and trimming, while V, J and clone size come from that table. Across this sample there are under 85,000 clones, with 70% to 90% seen only once. Of the sample, around 12% is held by the ten largest clones.

What the research found in general, with its limitations: How much clinical and demographic metadata was included differed by source and by participant, and the metadata was provided uncurated.

For this clone: Its recognized antigen is unknown. Base qualities are not provided; no much larger clone lies one nucleotide away.

Sequencing input: peripheral blood. This receptor was obtained from a man aged 65 to 85 with active or convalescent COVID-19.

The CDR3 region has the sequence CASSYQHPGSGNTIYF. The DNA sequence follows: TGTGCCAGCAGTTACCAACATCCGGGCTCTGGAAACACCATATATTTT. The receptor chain draws on TRBV6-5 and TRBJ1-3, with no confident D gene call. Reading the germline V gene gives CDR1 MNHEY and CDR2 SVGAGI. Relative to germline, V is 2 bases shorter and J is 0 bases shorter, with 11 bases between their ends. CDR3 length: 16 amino acids, cysteine to phenylalanine. Only the CDR3 DNA stays, 48 bases, in frame from base 1.